The 22 T cell receptor beta chains in this list originate from one sample, sequenced in a study of T cell repertoires in cytomegalovirus infection. TCRdb re-called the reads with MiXCR, one entry per CDR3 protein. Of approximately 910,000 distinct CDR3 sequences in the sample, around 32% were seen once. No cognate antigen is known for these TCRs. The specimen was cultured CD8+ T cells from PBMCs, collected from culture after CMV antigen stimulation. These receptors came from a human donor in good health (CMV status not recorded). Some clones in this sample may be carry-over from other donors' samples.

The chain uses TRBV2 and TRBJ2-3; maybe TRBD1 (5 bases). V gave up 0 bases and J gave up 4 bases, with 14 bases separating them. This CDR3 is 16 amino acids long. Germline values: CDR1 SNHLY, CDR2 FYNNEI. CDR3 residues: CASSEAWTQGPDTQYF. DNA for the CDR3: TGTGCCAGCAGTGAAGCTTGGACCCAGGGCCCAGATACGCAGTATTTT.

The chain couples TRBV7-9 to TRBJ1-2; D not resolved. Germline V lookup: CDR1 SEHNR, CDR2 FQNEAQ (reference sequence). The CDR3 consists of 11 residues. V was clipped by 6 bases and J by 5 bases, with 7 bases between them. The CDR3 protein is CASRGTYGYTF. As DNA, the CDR3 is TGTGCCAGCAGAGGAACGTATGGCTACACCTTC.

This clonotype was counted a few times. V gene TRBV6-2 or TRBV6-3 combines with J gene TRBJ2-7; D ambiguous. The CDR3 runs 14 residues. V dropped 6 bases and J dropped 5 bases, with 17 bases sitting between them. In germline, CDR1 is MNHEY, CDR2 SVGEGT. The chain's CDR3 is CASSQWGILNEQYV. CDR3 DNA sequence: TGTGCCAGCAGCCAGTGGGGAATTCTCAACGAGCAGTACGTC.

Concerning this clonotype itself: A much more abundant neighbour one base away suggests this may be a read error. The chain recombines TRBV7-2 with TRBJ1-2; 9 nucleotides line up with TRBD1. The V gene's germline CDR1 is SGHTA and CDR2 FQGNSA. The CDR3 contains 17 residues. As DNA, the CDR3 is TGTGCCAACAGCCCTCAACCCGGGACAGGGTTGAACTATGGCTACACCTTC. Its protein is CANSPQPGTGLNYGYTF.

The V and J genes are TRBV4-1 and TRBJ1-5, with TRBD1 matching over 7 bases. This CDR3 has 15 residues. Unmatched junction bases numbered 9, after V lost 4 bases and J lost 6 bases. The germline V gene has CDR1 MGHRA and CDR2 YSYEKL. The CDR3 sequence: CASSRRGGPGQPQHF. The CDR3 nucleotides are TGCGCCAGCAGCCGCAGGGGGGGACCCGGTCAGCCCCAGCATTTT.

The rearrangement links TRBV10-3 to TRBJ1-2; TRBD1 agrees at 7 bases. The germline CDR1 and CDR2 sequences are ENHRY and SYGVKD. Trimming at V came to 10 bases and at J to 3 bases, leaving 14 bases not matched to a gene. The CDR3 is 15 amino acids. CDR3 sequence (DNA): TGTGCCAGCGGTCCCGGCACAGGGGAAGACTATGGCTACACCTTC. This encodes CASGPGTGEDYGYTF.

This clonotype was recorded many times. The rearrangement uses TRBV19 and TRBJ1-1, with D perhaps TRBD1 (6 bases). Germline V gives CDR1 LNHDA, CDR2 SQIVND (reference sequence). CDR3 length equals 12 residues. V lost 9 bases to trimming and J lost 4 bases, with 12 bases between them. The CDR3 spells CASSSGATEAFF. In DNA, the CDR3 is TGTGCCAGCAGTTCGGGGGCCACTGAAGCTTTCTTT.

V usage is TRBV6-5 and J usage is TRBJ2-1; D is unresolved. Looked up from germline, CDR1 is MNHEY and CDR2 is SVGAGI. V was shortened by 5 bases and J by 1 base, with 15 bases between the two germline ends. The CDR3 loop spans 16 amino acids. DNA of the CDR3: TGTGCCAGCAGTCCGCACTCGAGGCGTTCCTACAATGAGCAGTTCTTC. This codes for CASSPHSRRSYNEQFF.

This clonotype was counted between two and nine times. CDR3 in amino acids: CASSLGDRGFPNTGELFF. CDR3 coding DNA: TGTGCCAGCAGCTTAGGGGACAGGGGTTTCCCGAACACCGGGGAGCTGTTTTTT. The chain combines TRBV7-3 with TRBJ2-2; 10 nucleotides match TRBD1. Unmatched junction bases numbered 6, after V lost 2 bases and J lost 0 bases. CDR3 length equals 18 residues. Germline V lookup: CDR1 SGHTA, CDR2 FQGTGA.

This clonotype turned up a few times. The V gene is TRBV12-3 or TRBV12-4, the J gene TRBJ1-1; D not certain. The length of the CDR3 is 14 residues. The V end lost 2 bases, the J end lost 5 bases, and 12 bases lay between the germline ends. The CDR3 protein is CASSLWGGWTEAFF. DNA for the CDR3: TGTGCCAGCAGTTTATGGGGAGGATGGACTGAAGCTTTCTTT.

The J gene is TRBJ1-2, the V gene TRBV27; TRBD1 is a possible D gene (5 bases). Germline-derived CDR1 and CDR2 are MNHEY and SMNVEV (reference sequence). This CDR3 has 14 amino acids. V was cut by 10 bases and J by 1 base, with 16 bases left in between. CDR3 in DNA: TGTGCCACCTCTCCCGGGACGGGTAACTATGGCTACACCTTC. This translates into CATSPGTGNYGYTF.

This clonotype was picked up a small number of times. The chain joins TRBV20-1 to TRBJ1-2; perhaps TRBD1 as D (5 bases). V was trimmed by 2 bases and J by 0 bases, leaving 10 bases between them. Germline CDR1 and CDR2: DFQATT and SNEGSKA (reference sequence). This CDR3 is 14 amino acids long. In DNA form, the CDR3 reads TGCAGTGCTAGACCGGGGGGGACTAACTATGGCTACACCTTC. Amino acid sequence: CSARPGGTNYGYTF.

This chain uses TRBV29-1 with TRBJ2-1; D ambiguous. V lost 2 bases, J lost 3 bases, and 5 bases lay in between. Germline V gene sequence: CDR1 SQVTM, CDR2 ANQGSEA. This CDR3 is built from 12 residues. The CDR3 nucleotides read TGCAGCGTTGAACAGATCTACAATGAGCAGTTCTTC. This gives the protein CSVEQIYNEQFF.

This chain connects TRBV14 to TRBJ1-5; D unclear. This CDR3 has 13 residues. Trimming took 3 bases from V and 7 from J, leaving 10 bases between them. Per the germline V gene, CDR1 is SGHDN and CDR2 is FVKESK. The chain's CDR3 is CASSQGLRQPQHF. The CDR3, as DNA: TGTGCCAGCAGCCAGGGGTTGCGGCAGCCCCAGCATTTT.

This clonotype was observed at least ten times. V gene TRBV7-8 combines with J gene TRBJ2-7; D might be TRBD1 (6 bases). The CDR3 extends over 13 amino acids. V lost 1 base and J lost 5, with 9 bases in between. Per the germline V gene, CDR1 is SGHVS and CDR2 is FQNEAQ. The CDR3 region is CASSLVGQDEQYV. The CDR3, as DNA: TGTGCCAGCAGCTTAGTGGGACAAGACGAGCAGTACGTC.

In this sample, this clonotype turned up a few times. The V call is TRBV7-9, the J call TRBJ2-5; D is possibly TRBD1 or TRBD2 (5 bases each). CDR3 length equals 17 residues. Trimming pared 5 bases from V and 4 bases from J, leaving 23 bases between. CDR1 SEHNR and CDR2 FQNEAQ come from the germline V gene (reference sequence). CDR3 DNA: TGTGCCAGCAGCGCGAGCGTGGACGGGGCAAGGGGAGAGACCCAGTACTTC. Protein: CASSASVDGARGETQYF.

A few counts support this clonotype. The V gene is TRBV19, the J gene TRBJ2-1; no clear D gene. The V end lost 10 bases, the J end lost 1 base, and 14 bases lay between the germline ends. Germline-derived CDR1 and CDR2 are LNHDA and SQIVND (reference sequence). The CDR3 extends over 14 amino acids. CDR3 sequence: CATRAEESYNEQFF. DNA for the CDR3: TGTGCCACACGAGCTGAAGAGTCCTACAATGAGCAGTTCTTC.

The rearrangement uses TRBV6-5 and TRBJ2-3; 14 bases are a match to TRBD2. Germline CDR1 reads MNHEY; CDR2 reads SVGAGI. V dropped 2 bases and J dropped 3; count of bases not matched to a gene: 4. The CDR3 runs 17 residues. CDR3 amino acids: CASSYGGTSGGTDTQYF. In DNA form, the CDR3 reads TGTGCCAGCAGTTACGGGGGGACTAGCGGGGGAACAGATACGCAGTATTTT.

The chain couples TRBV12-3 or TRBV12-4 to TRBJ1-3; perhaps TRBD1 as D (5 bases). Trimming stripped 6 bases from V and 10 bases from J, with 10 bases between. CDR3 length: 11 amino acids. Here the CDR3 DNA reads TGTGCCAGCAGAGACAGCCTAACCATATATTTT. It yields the protein CASRDSLTIYF.

In regard to this clonotype: At one boundary the junction diverges from the germline segment, which might be a read error. The genes are TRBV29-1 and TRBJ1-2, with 8 bases matching TRBD1. This CDR3 is built from 15 residues. Germline values: CDR1 SQVTM, CDR2 ANQGSEA. CDR3 residues: CSVVVPPPGGYGYIF. The CDR3, as DNA: TGCAGCGTTGTTGTGCCCCCCCCAGGGGGCTATGGCTACATCTTC.

Concerning this clonotype itself: The junction shows a germline mismatch at one end, possibly a read error. J is TRBJ1-1 and V is TRBV6-1; D gene uncertain. The CDR3 is 9 residues long. Germline V CDR1 and CDR2: MNHNS, SASEGT. CDR3 sequence: CVSGTEAFF. CDR3 in DNA: TGTGTCAGCGGAACTGAAGCTTTCTTT.

This sequence joins TRBV7-9 and TRBJ2-5, with TRBD1 as a possible D gene (5 bases). This CDR3 has 15 residues. The V end lost 5 bases, the J end lost 2 bases, and 15 bases lay between the germline ends. Germline-derived CDR1 and CDR2 are SEHNR and FQNEAQ (reference sequence). This CDR3 is CASSTMTELQETQYF. In DNA, the CDR3 is TGTGCCAGCAGCACCATGACAGAACTTCAAGAGACCCAGTACTTC.